This T cell receptor delta chain was obtained from a study of gamma-delta T cells after stem cell transplantation (dated by TCRdb to the mid-2010s). Receptors were amplified or captured by RT-PCR. TCRdb names Illumina MiSeq as the instrument used. TCRdb reanalyzed the public reads with the CATT caller, and identical DNA sequences were merged afterwards. Present in this sample are approximately 1,100 delta-chain clones, roughly an eighth of which were seen just once. The ten largest clonotypes hold 25% to 30% of the sample. The CDR3 covers 16 residues, taking in both the cysteine and the phenylalanine. CDR3 DNA is the only sequence kept; it has 48 bases, read in frame from the first base. Here V drops 3 bases and J drops 0 bases, and the junction holds 6 bases not matched to any gene. CDR1 and CDR2, per the germline V gene, are GEAIGNYY and EKD. This clone is classified as medium-sized (0.01 to 0.1%). No antigen is known for it. Base-call qualities are not available, and no considerably larger clone is one nucleotide away. The sample holds other DNA sequences that translate to the same CDR3.

This chain joins TRDV2 to TRDJ1, with TRDD3 matching 10 junction bases. This clonotype was sampled from a human donor. It is not recorded whose cells these are; they may come from a transplant donor. The source material was gamma-delta T cells. The CDR3 protein: CACDGMLGDNTDKLIF. In nucleotide form, the sequence is TGTGCCTGTGACGGCATGCTGGGGGATAACACCGATAAACTCATCTTT.